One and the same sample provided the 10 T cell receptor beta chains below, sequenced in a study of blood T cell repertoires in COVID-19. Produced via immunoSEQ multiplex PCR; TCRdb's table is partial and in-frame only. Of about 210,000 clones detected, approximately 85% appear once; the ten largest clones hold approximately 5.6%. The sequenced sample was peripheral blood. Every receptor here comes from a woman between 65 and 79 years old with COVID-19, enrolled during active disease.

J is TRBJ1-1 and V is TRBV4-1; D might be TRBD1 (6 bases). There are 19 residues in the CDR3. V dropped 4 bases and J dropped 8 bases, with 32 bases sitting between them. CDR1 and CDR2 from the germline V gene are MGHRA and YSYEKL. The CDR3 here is CASSLLQTIHGGATSEAFF. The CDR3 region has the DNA TGCGCCAGCAGCCTCCTGCAGACCATTCATGGGGGGGCCACTTCCGAAGCTTTCTTT.

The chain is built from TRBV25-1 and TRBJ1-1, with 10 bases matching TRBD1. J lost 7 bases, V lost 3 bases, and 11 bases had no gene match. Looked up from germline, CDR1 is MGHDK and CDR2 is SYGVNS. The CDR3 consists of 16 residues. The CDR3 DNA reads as TGTGCCAGCAGTGATCTGGGACAGGGGCATAAGATTGAAGCTTTCTTT. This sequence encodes CASSDLGQGHKIEAFF. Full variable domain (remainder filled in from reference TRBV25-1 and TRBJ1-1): EADIYQTPRYLVIGTGKKITLECSQTMGHDKMYWYQQDPGMELHLIHYSYGVNSTEKGDLSSESTVSRIRTEHFPLTLESARPSHTSQYLCASSDLGQGHKIEAFFGQGTRLTVV.

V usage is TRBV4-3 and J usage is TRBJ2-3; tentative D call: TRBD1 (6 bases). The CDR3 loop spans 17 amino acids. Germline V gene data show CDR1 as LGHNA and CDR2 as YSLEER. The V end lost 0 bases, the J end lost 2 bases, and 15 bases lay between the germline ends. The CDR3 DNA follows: TGCGCCAGCAGCCAAGACTCAACAGGGCCCTCCACAGATACGCAGTATTTT. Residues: CASSQDSTGPSTDTQYF.

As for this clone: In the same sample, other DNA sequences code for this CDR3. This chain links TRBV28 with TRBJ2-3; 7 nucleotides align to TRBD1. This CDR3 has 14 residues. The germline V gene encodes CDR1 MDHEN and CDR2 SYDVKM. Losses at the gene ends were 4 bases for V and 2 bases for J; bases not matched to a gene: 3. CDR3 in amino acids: CASSSTGITDTQYF. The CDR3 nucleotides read TGTGCCAGCAGTTCGACAGGGATCACAGATACGCAGTATTTT. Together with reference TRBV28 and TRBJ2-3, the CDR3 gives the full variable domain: DVKVTQSSRYLVKRTGEKVFLECVQDMDHENMFWYRQDPGLGLRLIYFSYDVKMKEKGDIPEGYSVSREKKERFSLILESASTNQTSMYLCASSSTGITDTQYFGPGTRLTVL.

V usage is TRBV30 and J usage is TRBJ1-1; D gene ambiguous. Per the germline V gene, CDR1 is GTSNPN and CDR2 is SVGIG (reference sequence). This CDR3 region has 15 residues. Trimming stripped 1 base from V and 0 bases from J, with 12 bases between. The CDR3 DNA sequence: TGTGCCTGGAGTGCTCCGGGTTCCCTGAACACTGAAGCTTTCTTT. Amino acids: CAWSAPGSLNTEAFF.

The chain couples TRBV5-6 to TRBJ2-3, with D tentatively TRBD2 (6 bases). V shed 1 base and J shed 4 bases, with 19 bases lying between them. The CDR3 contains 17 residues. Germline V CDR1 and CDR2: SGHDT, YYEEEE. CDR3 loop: CASSLRSYRGSPDTQYF. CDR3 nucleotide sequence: TGTGCCAGCAGCTTGAGATCCTACCGGGGGAGTCCAGATACGCAGTATTTT. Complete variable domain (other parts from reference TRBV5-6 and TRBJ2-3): DAGVTQSPTHLIKTRGQQVTLRCSPKSGHDTVSWYQQALGQGPQFIFQYYEEEERQRGNFPDRFSGHQFPNYSSELNVNALLLGDSALYLCASSLRSYRGSPDTQYFGPGTRLTVL.

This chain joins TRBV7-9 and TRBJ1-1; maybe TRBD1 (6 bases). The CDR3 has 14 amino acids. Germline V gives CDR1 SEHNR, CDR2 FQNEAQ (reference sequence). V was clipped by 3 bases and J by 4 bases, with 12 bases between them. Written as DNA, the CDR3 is TGTGCCAGCAGCTTTCAGGGGCGAGCCACTGAAGCTTTCTTT. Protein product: CASSFQGRATEAFF.

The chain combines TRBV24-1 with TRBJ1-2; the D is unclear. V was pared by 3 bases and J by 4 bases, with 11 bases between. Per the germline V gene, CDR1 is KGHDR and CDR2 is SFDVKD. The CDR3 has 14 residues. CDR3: CATSDPTVFYGYTF. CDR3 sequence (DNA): TGTGCCACCAGTGATCCCACAGTATTCTATGGCTACACCTTC.

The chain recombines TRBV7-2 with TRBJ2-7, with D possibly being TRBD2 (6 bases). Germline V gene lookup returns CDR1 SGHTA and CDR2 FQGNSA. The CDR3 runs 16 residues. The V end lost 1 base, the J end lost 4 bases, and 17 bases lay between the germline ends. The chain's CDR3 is CASSLGNPGSRYEQYF. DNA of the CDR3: TGTGCCAGCAGCTTAGGGAATCCCGGGAGCCGATACGAGCAGTACTTC.

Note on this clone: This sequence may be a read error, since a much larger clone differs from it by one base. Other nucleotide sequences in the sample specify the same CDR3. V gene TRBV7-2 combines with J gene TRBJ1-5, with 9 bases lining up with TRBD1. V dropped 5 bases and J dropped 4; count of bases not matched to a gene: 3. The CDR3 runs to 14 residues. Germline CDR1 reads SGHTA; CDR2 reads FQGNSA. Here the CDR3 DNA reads TGTGCCAGCAGCCTCGGGACAGGGAATCAGCCCCAGCATTTT. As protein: CASSLGTGNQPQHF. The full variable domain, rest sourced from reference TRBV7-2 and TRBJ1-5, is GAGVSQSPSNKVTEKGKDVELRCDPISGHTALYWYRQSLGQGLEFLIYFQGNSAPDKSGLPSDRFSAERTGGSVSTLTIQRTQQEDSAVYLCASSLGTGNQPQHFGDGTRLSIL.